These T cell receptor beta chains were read from a single sample in a study of shared T cell receptors in the human thymus. The repertoire was sequenced with immunoSEQ multiplex PCR; TCRdb's copy has only in-frame clones and lacks some. The sample has about 660,000 clones, more than 70% seen once. This sample was also put to use in a study of human thymus T cells.

Sequenced: thymocytes. All receptors come from a boy under two years old with a congenital heart defect. Both conserved end residues are part of each CDR3. D genes are given only for firm matches. A row's size may be missing; if present it is once, few, many or a size class.

cdr3_nt cdr3_aa cdr3_length clone_size v_call d_call j_call
TGCGCCAGCAGCCACAACAGGAGCTCCTACGAGCAGTACTTC CASSHNRSSYEQYF 14 - TRBV4-3 - TRBJ2-7
TGTGCCAGCAGCTCCGGGACGGGGGTCCCCCACGAGCAGTACTTC CASSSGTGVPHEQYF 15 - TRBV7-6 - TRBJ2-7
TGCGCCAGCAGCCAAGTACAGGTCCACAATGAGCAGTTCTTC CASSQVQVHNEQFF 14 - TRBV4-1 - TRBJ2-1
TGTGCCAGCAGGATCGATAACCAAAGGGGGCGCGTCTATGGCTACACCTTC CASRIDNQRGRVYGYTF 17 once TRBV28 TRBD1 TRBJ1-2
TGTGCCAGCAAAGCCGGGGGGCCCAGGGGGCGCCCCGAACTAGCGGGATACCCCTACTACGAGCAGTACTTC CASKAGGPRGRPELAGYPYYEQYF 24 - TRBV28 TRBD2 TRBJ2-7
TGTGCCAGCAGCCCCCCGACGGGCTATGGCTACACCTTC CASSPPTGYGYTF 13 - TRBV13 - TRBJ1-2
TGTGCCAGCAGTTTCCTAGCGGGAGAGACCCAGTACTTC CASSFLAGETQYF 13 - TRBV28 TRBD2 TRBJ2-5
TGTGCCAGCAGCTTAGTTCGAGCCCTGAATGAGCAGTTCTTC CASSLVRALNEQFF 14 - TRBV7-9 - TRBJ2-1
TGCGCCAGCAGTTGGGGGCACAAAAACATTCAGTACTTC CASSWGHKNIQYF 13 - TRBV5-1 - TRBJ2-4
TGTGCCAGCAGGGGAAGGGAGTCCTATGGCTACACCTTC CASRGRESYGYTF 13 - TRBV28 - TRBJ1-2
TGCGCCAGCAGCCTCGTACCCCAGCGGAAACCCCATTCTTACGAGCAGTACTTC CASSLVPQRKPHSYEQYF 18 - TRBV5-1 - TRBJ2-7
TGCGCCAGCAGCCAACGAAGGGAGGGTGGAAACACCATATATTTT CASSQRREGGNTIYF 15 few TRBV4-3 - TRBJ1-3
TGTGCCAGCAGCTTCCGGGACAGGGAGGGAGGTTGTCATGAGCAGTTCTTC CASSFRDREGGCHEQFF 17 - TRBV7-9 TRBD1 TRBJ2-1
TGTGCCAGCAGCTCAGGACAGGGTTTCTTTCTAAGCTCTGGAAACACCATATATTTT CASSSGQGFFLSSGNTIYF 19 - TRBV7-9 TRBD1 TRBJ1-3
TGCGCCAGCAGCCAAGAGCCGAGGGAGGAGGTCATGAACACTGAAGCTTTCTTT CASSQEPREEVMNTEAFF 18 - TRBV4-3 - TRBJ1-1
TGTGCCAGCAGCGTAGGTTTACAGGGGATCGGGGAGCTGTTTTTT CASSVGLQGIGELFF 15 - TRBV9 TRBD1 TRBJ2-2
TGTGCCAGCAGCCCGGGTCCCTCCTACGAGCAGTACTTC CASSPGPSYEQYF 13 - TRBV6-5 - TRBJ2-7
TGTGCCAGCAGCTTAGCGCAGCGGGCGGGGGAGACCCAGTACTTC CASSLAQRAGETQYF 15 - TRBV7-9 - TRBJ2-5
TGTGCCAGCTCACCACCTTCTTACGCCACGTCTGGCCGCGAGACCCAGTACTTC CASSPPSYATSGRETQYF 18 - TRBV18 - TRBJ2-5
TGTGCCAGCAGCCTTGGACAAGGGAACTATGGCTACACCTTC CASSLGQGNYGYTF 14 few TRBV5-6 - TRBJ1-2
TGCGCCAGCAGTCCTTCTCTACCCGGAATCAGGCGACCCTACGAGCAGTACTTC CASSPSLPGIRRPYEQYF 18 - TRBV4-1 - TRBJ2-7
TGTGCCAGCAGCCCCCCCGGGACTAGCAATGAGCAGTTCTTC CASSPPGTSNEQFF 14 once TRBV7-9 TRBD2 TRBJ2-1
TGTGCCAGCAGCTCCAAAGCGGGGGTCCCTGATACGCAGTATTTT CASSSKAGVPDTQYF 15 - TRBV5-4 TRBD2 TRBJ2-3
TGTGCCAGCAGCGTAAAAATTGGGGGGTTCGGTGGCTACACCTTC CASSVKIGGFGGYTF 15 - TRBV9 - TRBJ1-2
TGCGCCAGCAGCGCCGGGTCGAACACCGGGGAGCTGTTTTTT CASSAGSNTGELFF 14 - TRBV5-1 - TRBJ2-2
TGCGCCAGCAGCGTCCGGGACTATAGGGCCAATGAGCAGTTCTTC CASSVRDYRANEQFF 15 - TRBV5-1 TRBD2 TRBJ2-1
TGTGCCAGCAGCTTGGCCGAGAAATCGGGCACTGAAGCTTTCTTT CASSLAEKSGTEAFF 15 few TRBV5-6 - TRBJ1-1
TGTGCCAGCAGTGAAATGACAGACCCCTACAATGAGCAGTTCTTC CASSEMTDPYNEQFF 15 - TRBV2 - TRBJ2-1
TGTGCCAGCAGTGAAATCGGACAGCCTCTCCCGAACACCGGGGAGCTGTTTTTT CASSEIGQPLPNTGELFF 18 - TRBV25-1 - TRBJ2-2
TGTGCCAGCAGGAAGGCGGCAGTTAGCTCCTACGAGCAGTACTTC CASRKAAVSSYEQYF 15 - TRBV28 - TRBJ2-7
TGCGCCAGCAGTGAAATACTTGGCGAGCAGTACTTC CASSEILGEQYF 12 - TRBV10-2 - TRBJ2-7
TGTGCCAGCAGCTTAACCCCGGGACTAGGAGATACGCAGTATTTT CASSLTPGLGDTQYF 15 - TRBV7-3 TRBD2 TRBJ2-3
TGTGCCACCAGCAGAGACGAGCGGGAGGGCCTCTACGAGCAGTACTTC CATSRDEREGLYEQYF 16 - TRBV15 TRBD2 TRBJ2-7
TGTGCCAGCAGCTTGGTCCGGGGGAGAGGTGGCTACACCTTC CASSLVRGRGGYTF 14 - TRBV5-4 - TRBJ1-2
TGCGCCAGCAGCTTGGGGACAGGGATTACTGAAGCTTTCTTT CASSLGTGITEAFF 14 once TRBV5-1 TRBD1 TRBJ1-1
TGTGCCAGCAGTTCAAAAGGACAGGGGGGACACGATCAGCCCCAGCATTTT CASSSKGQGGHDQPQHF 17 few TRBV28 TRBD1 TRBJ1-5
TGCGCCAGCAGCCAAGTAGGACAGGGGGACACCATATATTTT CASSQVGQGDTIYF 14 few TRBV4-1 TRBD1 TRBJ1-3
TGCGCCAGCAGTCCAGGATCCTTCGGGACATCGGACACAGATACGCAGTATTTT CASSPGSFGTSDTDTQYF 18 - TRBV23-1 - TRBJ2-3
TGCGCCAGCAGCCAAGAAGATGGGGGACTAGGGGAAGAGACCCAGTACTTC CASSQEDGGLGEETQYF 17 - TRBV4-1 TRBD2 TRBJ2-5
TGTGCCAGTAGTCCCAGACAGGAGACCTCCTACAATGAGCAGTTCTTC CASSPRQETSYNEQFF 16 - TRBV19 - TRBJ2-1
TGTGCCAGCAGCACAATACACCAGGGAACAGATACGCAGTATTTT CASSTIHQGTDTQYF 15 - TRBV11-2 - TRBJ2-3
TGTGCCACGGGGGGGGGACAGGGCTACGAGCAGTACTTC CATGGGQGYEQYF 13 - TRBV28 - TRBJ2-7
TGCAGCGTCCGACTAGCGGGGGGGCCTGCACAGACCCAGTACTTC CSVRLAGGPAQTQYF 15 - TRBV29-1 TRBD2 TRBJ2-5
TGCGCCAGCCGAGGGGGTAGCTACGAGCAGTACTTC CASRGGSYEQYF 12 - TRBV5-1 - TRBJ2-7
TGTGCCAGTAGTTCATGGGACAGGGCGAATTCACCCCTCCACTTT CASSSWDRANSPLHF 15 - TRBV19 TRBD1 TRBJ1-6
TGTGCCAGCAGCTTAGATAGACAGGGGGCCAGCTACACCTTC CASSLDRQGASYTF 14 - TRBV11-2 TRBD1 TRBJ1-2
TGTGCCAGCAGCTTGTCCCAGGGGGACTCCTACGAGCAGTACTTC CASSLSQGDSYEQYF 15 - TRBV5-4 TRBD1 TRBJ2-7
TGTGCCAGCTCTCCCGCGACAGGGGTACCAGATACGCAGTATTTT CASSPATGVPDTQYF 15 - TRBV18 TRBD1 TRBJ2-3
TGCGCCAGCTCAGGCGGGGGGGCGGAAGAGACCCAGTACTTC CASSGGGAEETQYF 14 - TRBV5-1 TRBD2 TRBJ2-5
TGTGCCACCAGCAGAGGGACTCAGCCTCAACGCTCCTACAATGAGCAGTTCTTC CATSRGTQPQRSYNEQFF 18 - TRBV15 - TRBJ2-1
TGCGCCAGCAGCGCCTCCGGGACAGGGATGTACAATGAGCAGTTCTTC CASSASGTGMYNEQFF 16 - TRBV5-1 TRBD1 TRBJ2-1
TGTGCCAGCGGGACAGGGCAGAATCAGCCCCAGCATTTT CASGTGQNQPQHF 13 - TRBV6-1 TRBD1 TRBJ1-5
TGTGCCAGCAGAAGGGGGACCGGGGAGCTGTTTTTT CASRRGTGELFF 12 - TRBV27 - TRBJ2-2